A single T cell receptor beta chain is shown here with its context. This clonotype was seen more than once but under ten times. Its antigen is still unknown. Within one base of it there is no much larger clone, and no base qualities were kept. This specimen belongs to a study of T cell repertoires in cytomegalovirus infection (dated by TCRdb to about 2019). Background for the entire study: Donor HLA type was relevant to the analysis, as public TCR beta signatures indicated carriage of CMV infection together with the matching HLA type. Study-wide conclusions, independent of this receptor: In both this cohort and an independent cohort of some 380 donors, the cumulative frequency of public TCR beta family members distinguished carriers of CMV infection plus the relevant HLA type. In the ex vivo response, HLA-C-restricted CMV-specific TCR beta clonotypes were dominant, and in two of eight donors the single most frequent clonotype came from this HLA-C-restricted group.

Trimmed from V: 1 base; trimmed from J: 5 bases; junction bases lacking a gene match: 4. Reading the germline V gene gives CDR1 ENHRY and CDR2 SYGVKD. Measured from the cysteine to the phenylalanine, the CDR3 is 16 residues long. The kept DNA is CDR3 alone, 48 bases in frame from the first base. TCRdb records Illumina HiSeq 1500 as the sequencer. The public reads were reprocessed in TCRdb via fastp at Q25 and MiXCR, keeping in-frame beta chains. One record per CDR3 amino acid sequence lists the most common genes and DNA. In all, the sample holds approximately 43,000 distinct CDR3 sequences, and 20% to 25% of those were seen once. The ten largest clones take up 18% of the sample.

Sequencing was done on a sample of PBMCs, sequenced either directly or after in vitro stimulation (not recorded which). The source of this sequence is a human donor in good health (CMV status not recorded). Some clones in this sample may be carry-over from other donors' samples. The rearrangement combines TRBV10-3 with TRBJ2-1, with 11 bases in between that match TRBD2. In nucleotides, the sequence is TGTGCCATCAGTGAGTTCACTAGCGGGAGACACAATGAGCAGTTCTTC. It encodes CAISEFTSGRHNEQFF.